This entry describes one TCR beta chain. Its antigen is unidentified. Relative to the germline gene, one junction end is altered; a read error may explain this. The data derive from a study of type 1 regulatory T cells. Each CDR3 protein gets one entry after TCRdb re-called the reads with MiXCR. The sample lists over 55,000 distinct CDR3 sequences, about 50% occurring once. This TCR derives from a human donor in good health. The sample was cultured non-Tr1 T cells, either the whole culture or a sorted T cell fraction (not recorded which).

CDR3 nucleotides: TGTGCTAGCAGCTCCGCCCCGGCGGGGGCCGTCACCGGGGAGCTGTTTTTT. This sequence encodes CASSSAPAGAVTGELFF. The chain combines TRBV7-7 with TRBJ2-2; D might be TRBD2 (7 bases). The germline gives CDR1 SSHAT, CDR2 FNYEAQ (reference sequence). The CDR3 spans 17 residues.